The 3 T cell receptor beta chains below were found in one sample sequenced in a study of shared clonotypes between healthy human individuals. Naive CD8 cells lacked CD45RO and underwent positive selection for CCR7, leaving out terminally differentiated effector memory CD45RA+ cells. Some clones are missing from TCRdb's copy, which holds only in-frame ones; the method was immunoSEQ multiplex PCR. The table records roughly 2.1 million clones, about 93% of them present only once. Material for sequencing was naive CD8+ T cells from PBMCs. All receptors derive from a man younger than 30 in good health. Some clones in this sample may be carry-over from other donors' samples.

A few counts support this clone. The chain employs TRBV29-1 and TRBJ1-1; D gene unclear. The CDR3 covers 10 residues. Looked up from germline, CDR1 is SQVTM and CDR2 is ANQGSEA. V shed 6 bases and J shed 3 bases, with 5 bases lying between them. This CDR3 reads CSVTYTEAFF. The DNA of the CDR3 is TGCAGCGTAACCTACACTGAAGCTTTCTTT.

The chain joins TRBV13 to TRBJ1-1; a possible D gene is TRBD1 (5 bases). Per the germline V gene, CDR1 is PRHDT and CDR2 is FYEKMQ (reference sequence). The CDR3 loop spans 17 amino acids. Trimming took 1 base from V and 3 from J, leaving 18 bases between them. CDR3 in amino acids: CASSLVPTGWGDTEAFF. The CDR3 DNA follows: TGTGCCAGCAGCTTAGTCCCCACCGGATGGGGGGACACTGAAGCTTTCTTT.

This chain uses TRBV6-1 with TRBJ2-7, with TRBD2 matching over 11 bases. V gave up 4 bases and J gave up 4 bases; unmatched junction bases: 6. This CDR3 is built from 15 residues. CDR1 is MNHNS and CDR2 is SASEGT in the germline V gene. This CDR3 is CASSGTSGSLYEQYF. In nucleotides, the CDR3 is TGTGCCAGCAGTGGCACTAGCGGGAGTCTATACGAGCAGTACTTC.